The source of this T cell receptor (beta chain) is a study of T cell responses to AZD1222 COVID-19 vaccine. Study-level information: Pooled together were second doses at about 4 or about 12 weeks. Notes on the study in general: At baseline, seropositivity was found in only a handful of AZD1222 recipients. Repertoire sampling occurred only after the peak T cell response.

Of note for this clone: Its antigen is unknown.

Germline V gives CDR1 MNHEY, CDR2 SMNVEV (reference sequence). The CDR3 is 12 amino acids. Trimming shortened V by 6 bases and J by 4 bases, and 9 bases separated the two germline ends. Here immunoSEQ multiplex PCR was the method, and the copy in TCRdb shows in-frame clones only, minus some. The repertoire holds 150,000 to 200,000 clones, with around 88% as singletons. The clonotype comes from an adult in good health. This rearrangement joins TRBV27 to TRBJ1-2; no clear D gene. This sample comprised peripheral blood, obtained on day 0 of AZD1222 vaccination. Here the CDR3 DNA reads TGTGCCAGCAGGGGAGCGGGCTATGGCTACACCTTC. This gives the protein CASRGAGYGYTF.